The text below deals with one T cell receptor beta chain. What it binds is unknown. This record comes from a study of cytomegalovirus exposure and HLA in healthy donors. Study-level findings and limits: It was 164 TCR beta chains that were listed as cytomegalovirus-associated. Later examination showed HLA-associated TCR beta chains had greater clonal expansion than equally common others. Presence/absence analyses supposed approximately even sequencing depth among donors.

This PCR relied on a set of 60 Vbeta primers and 13 Jbeta primers. TCRdb's table, derived via immunoSEQ multiplex PCR, lists solely in-frame clones and lacks some. The sample holds 60,000 to 70,000 clones, more than 70% seen once. The length of the CDR3 is 18 residues. V was pared by 4 bases and J by 2 bases, with 7 bases of the junction left unmatched. In germline, CDR1 is SGHRS, CDR2 YFSETQ. Material for sequencing was PBMCs. This chain uses TRBV5-1 with TRBJ2-6; 12 positions agree with TRBD1. The receptor comes from a woman aged 40 to 50 in good health and CMV-seropositive. The CDR3 loop is CASSLLGTGGAGANVLTF. CDR3 bases: TGCGCCAGCAGCCTTTTGGGGACAGGGGGCGCTGGGGCCAACGTCCTGACTTTC.